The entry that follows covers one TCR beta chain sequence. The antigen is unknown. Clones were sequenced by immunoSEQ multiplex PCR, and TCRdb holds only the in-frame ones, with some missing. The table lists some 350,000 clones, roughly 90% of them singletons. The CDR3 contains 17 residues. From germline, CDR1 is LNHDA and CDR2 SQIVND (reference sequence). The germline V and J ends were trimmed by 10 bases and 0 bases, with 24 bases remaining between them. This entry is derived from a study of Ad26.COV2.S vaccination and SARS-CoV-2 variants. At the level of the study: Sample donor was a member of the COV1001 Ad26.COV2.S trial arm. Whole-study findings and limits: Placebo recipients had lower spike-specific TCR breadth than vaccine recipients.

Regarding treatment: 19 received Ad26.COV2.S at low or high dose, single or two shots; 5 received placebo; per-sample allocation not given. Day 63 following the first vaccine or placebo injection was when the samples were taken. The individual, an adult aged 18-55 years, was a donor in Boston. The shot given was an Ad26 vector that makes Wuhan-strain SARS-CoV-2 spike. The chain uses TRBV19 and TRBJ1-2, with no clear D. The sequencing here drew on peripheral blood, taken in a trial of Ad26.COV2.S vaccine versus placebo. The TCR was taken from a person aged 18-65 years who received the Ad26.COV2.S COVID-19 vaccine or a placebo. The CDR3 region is CATGAWGPLLTNYGYTF. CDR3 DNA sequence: TGTGCCACCGGCGCGTGGGGTCCTCTTCTTACTAACTATGGCTACACCTTC.